Each of the 31 T cell receptor beta chains below was sequenced from the same sample in a study of CD8 T cells in ankylosing spondylitis. MiXCR was run by TCRdb on the 5' RACE reads, yielding one entry per CDR3 protein. The sample yields some 130,000 distinct CDR3 sequences, about 7% seen once. Sequencing used blood, either unsorted or a sorted T cell fraction (not recorded which). The receptors stem from a female donor with ankylosing spondylitis or in good health (not recorded which).

The CDR3 DNA is TGTGCCAGCAGCTTAACGTCAGGGGGATCCTACGAGCAGTACTTC. This sequence encodes CASSLTSGGSYEQYF. V is TRBV7-3 and J is TRBJ2-7; 7 bases agree with TRBD1. The V and J ends lost 0 bases and 1 base, in that order; junction bases with no gene match: 3. CDR3 size: 15 residues. Germline V gene data show CDR1 as SGHTA and CDR2 as FQGTGA.

This clonotype was counted many times. This chain connects TRBV5-1 to TRBJ1-2; unclear D gene. The germline V and J ends were trimmed by 2 bases and 0 bases, with 14 bases remaining between them. The CDR3 runs to 16 residues. CDR1 and CDR2 from the germline V gene are SGHRS and YFSETQ. CDR3 nucleotides: TGCGCCAGCAGCTTATCCCAGTTGGGATCTAACTATGGCTACACCTTC. Encoded protein: CASSLSQLGSNYGYTF.

This clonotype has only a few counts. The chain recombines TRBV7-9 with TRBJ1-6, with 8 bases lining up with TRBD1. This CDR3 has 14 residues. CDR1 and CDR2 from the germline V gene are SEHNR and FQNEAQ (reference sequence). The V segment lost 5 bases and the J segment 10 bases; nucleotides outside the gene matches: 7. In DNA form, the CDR3 reads TGTGCCAGCAGCGAGACAGGGGAGGAATCACCCCTCCACTTT. This translates into CASSETGEESPLHF.

This clonotype was seen ten or more times. The chain recombines TRBV3-1 with TRBJ1-1; D might be TRBD1 (5 bases). The ends were cut back, 4 bases at V and 1 base at J, with 13 bases in the middle. The CDR3 is 15 residues long. Germline lookup yields CDR1 LGHDT and CDR2 YNNKEL (reference sequence). CDR3 sequence (DNA): TGTGCCAGCAGCCCAGAGGGGATGGCGAACACTGAAGCTTTCTTT. Its translation is CASSPEGMANTEAFF.

This clonotype was counted many times. The genes are TRBV7-9 and TRBJ1-6; 7 nucleotides match TRBD1. Germline CDR1 and CDR2: SEHNR and FQNEAQ (reference sequence). The V segment lost 5 bases and the J segment 7 bases; nucleotides outside the gene matches: 8. This CDR3 has 15 residues. For the CDR3, the DNA is TGTGCCAGCAGCCTACCGACAGGGCCAAATTCACCCCTCCACTTT. Translating gives CASSLPTGPNSPLHF.

This clonotype was observed a few times. This chain uses TRBV20-1 with TRBJ2-7, with a tentative D call TRBD2 (5 bases). Germline assignment: CDR1 DFQATT and CDR2 SNEGSKA (reference sequence). The CDR3 has 14 residues. Trimming pared 0 bases from V and 4 bases from J, leaving 13 bases between. The CDR3 loop reads CSARENLPGYEQYF. The CDR3 bases are TGCAGTGCTAGAGAAAATCTTCCGGGGTACGAGCAGTACTTC.

The chain employs TRBV18 and TRBJ1-1, with 8 bases aligning to TRBD1. V was clipped by 3 bases and J by 3 bases; unmatched bases: 6. CDR3 size: 15 residues. Germline V gene lookup returns CDR1 KGHSH and CDR2 LQKENI. CDR3 DNA: TGTGCCAGCTCACCGTTGACAGGGGTAGACACTGAAGCTTTCTTT. Its protein is CASSPLTGVDTEAFF.

This clonotype was detected many times. V usage is TRBV18 and J usage is TRBJ2-1, with TRBD1 matching 7 bases. CDR1 and CDR2 from the germline V gene are KGHSH and LQKENI. This CDR3 spans 12 amino acids. The V gene end was trimmed by 6 bases and the J gene end by 9 bases; junction bases not matched to a gene: 5. CDR3 DNA: TGTGCCAGCTCCCTGACAGGGATTGAGCAGTTCTTC. It is translated as CASSLTGIEQFF.

The chain links TRBV27 to TRBJ2-2, with 9 bases lining up with TRBD1. V lost 6 bases to trimming and J lost 6 bases; unmatched junction nucleotides: 14. This CDR3 spans 17 amino acids. Germline CDR1 and CDR2: MNHEY and SMNVEV (reference sequence). CDR3 protein: CASRPLTGTGKAGELFF. The CDR3 bases are TGTGCCAGCAGGCCACTTACCGGGACAGGGAAGGCCGGGGAGCTGTTTTTT.

This clonotype was detected ten times or more. The chain is built from TRBV7-2 and TRBJ2-3, with D maybe TRBD2 (6 bases). CDR1 and CDR2 (germline): SGHTA, FQGNSA. The CDR3 is made up of 16 amino acids. Trimming took 4 bases from V and 0 from J, leaving 14 bases between them. The CDR3 spells CASSSRRRGSTDTQYF. The CDR3 DNA sequence: TGTGCCAGCAGCTCTCGACGGAGGGGCAGCACAGATACGCAGTATTTT.

This clonotype was detected many times. The chain has TRBV5-1 and TRBJ2-3; the D is unclear. V shed 2 bases and J shed 3 bases, with 7 bases lying between them. The germline V gene has CDR1 SGHRS and CDR2 YFSETQ. The CDR3 is made up of 13 amino acids. The CDR3 loop is CASSFEQTDTQYF. Here the CDR3 DNA reads TGCGCCAGCAGCTTCGAGCAGACAGATACGCAGTATTTT.

This clonotype was observed a handful of times. The gene calls are TRBV7-9 and TRBJ2-1, with D perhaps being TRBD1 or TRBD2 (5 bases each). Between the trimmed V and J ends, which lost 5 bases and 3 bases, there was a span of 20 bases. The CDR3 has 17 amino acids. Germline assignment: CDR1 SEHNR and CDR2 FQNEAQ (reference sequence). The CDR3 reads CASSLLSARDRYNEQFF. CDR3 DNA: TGTGCCAGCAGCCTCCTGTCGGCTAGGGACCGCTACAATGAGCAGTTCTTC.

This clonotype was seen repeatedly, ten times or more. This chain uses TRBV19 with TRBJ1-1; possibly TRBD1 for D (6 bases). This CDR3 is built from 13 residues. Germline CDR1 LNHDA, CDR2 SQIVND (reference sequence). The ends were cut back, 5 bases at V and 11 bases at J, with 18 bases in the middle. CDR3 DNA sequence: TGTGCCAGTAGTCTCGGCTGGGGGCGGTTGGCTTTCTTT. Protein product: CASSLGWGRLAFF. Based on the CDR3 plus reference TRBV19 and TRBJ1-1, the full variable domain is DGGITQSPKYLFRKEGQNVTLSCEQNLNHDAMYWYRQDPGQGLRLIYYSQIVNDFQKGDIAEGYSVSREKKESFPLTVTSAQKNPTAFYLCASSLGWGRLAFFGQGTRLTVV.

This clonotype was counted many times. V usage is TRBV6-2 or TRBV6-3 and J usage is TRBJ1-2; D remains unclear. The germline gives CDR1 MNHEY, CDR2 SVGEGT. The CDR3 totals 11 residues. Trimming took off 2 bases at V and 4 bases at J, with 2 bases between the two ends. Written as DNA, the CDR3 is TGTGCCAGCAGTTACCCCTATGGCTACACCTTC. Its protein product is CASSYPYGYTF.

As regards this clonotype: This could be a read error, since a much larger clone is one nucleotide away. V gene TRBV12-3 or TRBV12-4 combines with J gene TRBJ1-4, with unresolved D. This CDR3 is built from 12 residues. The CDR3 is CAGSLGYKKLFF. The CDR3 nucleotides are TGTGCCGGCAGTTTGGGATATAAAAAACTGTTTTTT.

For this clonotype: A much larger clone sits a single nucleotide away, making a read error possible. J is TRBJ2-2 and V is TRBV5-1; D may be TRBD1 (5 bases). The V and J ends lost 0 bases and 10 bases respectively, with 16 bases between them. Germline loops: CDR1 SGHRS, CDR2 YFSETQ. The CDR3 runs 15 residues. CDR3 DNA sequence: TGCGCCAGCAGCTTGGATCAGGGTTCGGTCGAGGAGCTGTTTTTT. Its protein is CASSLDQGSVEELFF.

The chain is built from TRBV7-9 and TRBJ1-3; 8 nucleotides line up with TRBD1. Per the germline V gene, CDR1 is SEHNR and CDR2 is FQNEAQ (reference sequence). V lost 5 bases and J lost 8; bases outside the gene matches: 5. The CDR3 consists of 13 residues. As DNA, the CDR3 is TGTGCCAGCAGCCACCGGGACAGGCACACCATATATTTT. Amino acids: CASSHRDRHTIYF.

This clonotype was seen at least ten times. The rearrangement uses TRBV7-2 and TRBJ2-2; D remains ambiguous. V dropped 3 bases and J dropped 6 bases, with 5 bases sitting between them. Germline loops: CDR1 SGHTA, CDR2 FQGNSA. The CDR3 runs 12 residues. In DNA form, the CDR3 reads TGTGCCAGCAGCTTCGCGGCCGGGGAGCTGTTTTTT. Translated: CASSFAAGELFF.

Ten or more counts support this clonotype. For the CDR3, the DNA is TGTGCCAGCAGTCTAGGGTACGAGCAGTTCTTC. Translated: CASSLGYEQFF. The chain employs TRBV12-3 or TRBV12-4 and TRBJ2-1; D is uncertain. Trimming left V 5 bases short and J 10 bases short, with 9 bases between. This CDR3 contains 11 residues.

In its sample, this clonotype was seen many times. J is TRBJ2-7 and V is TRBV2; 8 nucleotides line up with TRBD1. The germline V gene encodes CDR1 SNHLY and CDR2 FYNNEI. The V and J ends lost 3 bases and 0 bases, in that order; junction bases with no gene match: 4. The CDR3 spans 15 residues. The CDR3 bases are TGTGCCAGCAGTGACCTCACAGGGGGCTCCTACGAGCAGTACTTC. Protein sequence: CASSDLTGGSYEQYF.

This clonotype showed up many times. The CDR3 DNA reads as TGTGCCAGCAGCCGGACTAGCGGGGGGTTCGAGCAGTACTTC. This sequence encodes CASSRTSGGFEQYF. The genes are TRBV7-2 and TRBJ2-7; TRBD2 agrees at 14 bases. This CDR3 has 14 amino acids. From germline, CDR1 is SGHTA and CDR2 FQGNSA. With V trimmed by 5 bases and J by 6 bases, 3 bases remained unmatched.

This clonotype was observed at least ten times. The rearrangement links TRBV5-1 to TRBJ1-5, with D uncertain. CDR3 length: 17 residues. The V end was cut by 5 bases, the J end by 2 bases, with 20 bases between. Germline CDR1 reads SGHRS; CDR2 reads YFSETQ. The CDR3 region is CASRPRPGGRRNQPQHF. Here the CDR3 DNA reads TGCGCCAGCAGGCCTAGACCTGGTGGTCGGCGCAATCAGCCCCAGCATTTT.

This clonotype was counted many times. The chain is built from TRBV12-3 or TRBV12-4 and TRBJ2-3, with no clear D. V lost 5 bases, J lost 0 bases, and 15 bases lay in between. This CDR3 has 16 amino acids. For the CDR3, the DNA is TGTGCCAGCAGTCCCACCCCTCTAGGGAGCACAGATACGCAGTATTTT. Translated: CASSPTPLGSTDTQYF.

This clonotype was seen many times. The chain carries TRBV6-1 and TRBJ1-1; D remains ambiguous. CDR3 length equals 13 residues. In germline, CDR1 is MNHNS, CDR2 SASEGT. Trimming pared 5 bases from V and 1 base from J, leaving 8 bases between. The DNA for the CDR3 is TGTGCCAGCAGTCCCCGGGGGAACACTGAAGCTTTCTTT. Protein product: CASSPRGNTEAFF.

At least ten counts were recorded for this clonotype. The J gene is TRBJ2-1, the V gene TRBV4-1, with 7 bases fitting TRBD2. The CDR3 is 16 amino acids. Germline trimming cut 5 bases from V and 0 bases from J; bases unmatched to any gene: 7. In germline, CDR1 is MGHRA, CDR2 YSYEKL. The CDR3 DNA is TGCGCCAGCAGCTCGAGCGGGGTTAGCTCCTACAATGAGCAGTTCTTC. Its translation is CASSSSGVSSYNEQFF.

There are a few counts of this clonotype. The genes are TRBV6-2 or TRBV6-3 and TRBJ2-7; 7 bases agree with TRBD1. Germline CDR1 is MNHEY and CDR2 is SVGEGT. The CDR3 is 12 amino acids. V was pared by 6 bases and J by 6 bases, with 5 bases of the junction left unmatched. The CDR3 DNA sequence: TGTGCCAGCAGCCAGGGGGACAGCGAGCAGTACTTC. Translated, it gives CASSQGDSEQYF.

This clonotype was detected many times. The chain employs TRBV9 and TRBJ2-3; D is unresolved. This CDR3 spans 14 amino acids. Germline loops: CDR1 SGDLS, CDR2 YYNGEE. Trimming stripped 0 bases from V and 3 bases from J, with 8 bases between. The DNA of the CDR3 is TGTGCCAGCAGCGTAGATGGTTATACAGATACGCAGTATTTT. It translates to CASSVDGYTDTQYF.

This clonotype was recorded at least ten times. This sequence joins TRBV6-1 and TRBJ1-3; 9 bases fit TRBD1. The CDR3 is made up of 14 amino acids. Per germline, CDR1 MNHNS and CDR2 SASEGT. After removal of 6 bases from V and 0 bases from J, the junction contained 0 bases not matched to a gene. Here the CDR3 reads CASRTGGSGNTIYF. For the CDR3, the DNA is TGTGCCAGCAGGACAGGGGGCTCTGGAAACACCATATATTTT.

This clonotype was seen at least ten times. CDR3 DNA sequence: TGTGCTAGTGGGCAGGGGCCCTCCTACGAGCAGTACTTC. Its translation is CASGQGPSYEQYF. The gene calls are TRBV12-5 and TRBJ2-7, with a weak D call TRBD1 (6 bases). The V end lost 6 bases, the J end lost 0 bases, and 9 bases lay between the germline ends. Germline-derived CDR1 and CDR2 are LGHNT and FRNRAP. The CDR3 is 13 residues long.

This clonotype was recorded at least ten times. The chain employs TRBV5-6 and TRBJ1-2, with unresolved D. The CDR3 consists of 12 residues. With 0 bases removed from V and 6 bases from J, the gap between germline ends came to 6 bases. Germline values: CDR1 SGHDT, CDR2 YYEEEE. CDR3 region: CASSLGKDGYTF. The DNA of the CDR3 is TGTGCCAGCAGCTTGGGGAAGGATGGCTACACCTTC. The whole variable domain, filled in from reference TRBV5-6 and TRBJ1-2, reads DAGVTQSPTHLIKTRGQQVTLRCSPKSGHDTVSWYQQALGQGPQFIFQYYEEEERQRGNFPDRFSGHQFPNYSSELNVNALLLGDSALYLCASSLGKDGYTFGSGTRLTVV.

The CDR3 loop is CASSLIEGGLGELFF. DNA for the CDR3: TGCGCCAGCAGCTTGATAGAGGGGGGCCTCGGGGAGCTGTTTTTT. The genes are TRBV5-1 and TRBJ2-2; D possibly matches TRBD1 or TRBD2 (6 bases each). V lost 1 base to trimming and J lost 7 bases, with 14 bases between them. This CDR3 comprises 15 residues. Germline V CDR1 and CDR2: SGHRS, YFSETQ.